The 4 T cell receptor beta chains listed next were all sequenced from one sample in a study of control samples from healthy donors and cancer patients. TCRdb's copy holds only in-frame clones and misses some; the assay was immunoSEQ multiplex PCR. The sample records approximately 170,000 clones, around nine tenths being singletons. Sequenced material: blood. These receptors came from a woman aged 25 to 39 in good health.

The chain has TRBV2 and TRBJ2-7; 8 bases are shared with TRBD1. The CDR3 is 15 residues long. V trimming: 1 base; J trimming: 2 bases; junction bases outside the gene matches: 4. Germline CDR1 SNHLY, CDR2 FYNNEI. The CDR3 sequence: CASSEVRGRTYEQYF. The DNA of the CDR3 is TGTGCCAGCAGTGAAGTCAGGGGGCGCACCTACGAGCAGTACTTC. Full variable domain (remainder filled in from reference TRBV2 and TRBJ2-7): EPEVTQTPSHQVTQMGQEVILRCVPISNHLYFYWYRQILGQKVEFLVSFYNNEISEKSEIFDDQFSVERPDGSNFTLKIRSTKLEDSAMYFCASSEVRGRTYEQYFGPGTRLTVT.

J is TRBJ2-1 and V is TRBV4-1; D gene unclear. The CDR3 totals 12 residues. Germline CDR1 and CDR2: MGHRA and YSYEKL. The V gene lost 4 bases and the J gene lost 7 bases, with 8 bases spanning the gap. The CDR3 sequence is CASSLQRNEQFF. The DNA of the CDR3 is TGCGCCAGCAGCCTACAAAGGAATGAGCAGTTCTTC.

This sequence joins TRBV9 and TRBJ1-1; TRBD1 is a possible D gene (5 bases). Germline CDR1 is SGDLS and CDR2 is YYNGEE. V lost 4 bases to trimming and J lost 6 bases, with 16 bases between them. The CDR3 has 14 residues. The chain's CDR3 is CASSTEVQGPEAFF. In nucleotides, the CDR3 is TGTGCCAGCAGCACTGAGGTCCAGGGCCCTGAAGCTTTCTTT.

The V gene is TRBV30, the J gene TRBJ2-5; TRBD1 might be the D (5 bases). V dropped 4 bases and J dropped 2 bases, with 11 bases sitting between them. The CDR3 runs 13 residues. The germline gives CDR1 GTSNPN, CDR2 SVGIG (reference sequence). The chain's CDR3 is CAWTKGLQETQYF. In DNA form, the CDR3 reads TGTGCCTGGACCAAGGGGTTACAAGAGACCCAGTACTTC.